This is a list of T cell receptor beta chains from one sample in a study of cytomegalovirus exposure and HLA in healthy donors. Clones were sequenced by immunoSEQ multiplex PCR, and TCRdb holds only the in-frame ones, with some missing. The repertoire includes over 90,000 clones, approximately 75% of them detected once, and roughly 3% sits in the top ten. The sequenced sample consisted of PBMCs. These receptors originate from a female donor in good health and CMV-seropositive. The conserved cysteine and the conserved F or W are not part of the CDR3 here.

V gene	CDR3 protein
TRBV5-3	ARSQGTYEQY
TRBV6-6	ASRLAGGVYEQY
TRBV18	ASSPRAPGQGYGYT
TRBV28	ASRSRGTAWDQPQH
TRBV10-1	ASSDSDQPQH
TRBV5-4	ASSWTDRGYGYT
TRBV5-1	ASSLGDNVFYEQY
TRBV5-4	ASSLETGTYEQY
TRBV5-1	ASSPGEGTTDTQY
TRBV28	ASSASGRVRTDTQY
TRBV7-9	ASSLWAGTPVYEQY
TRBV6-1	ATTAGLNEKLF
TRBV7-9	ASSLPSEKLF
TRBV4-3	ASSQEGSLSAYNEQF
TRBV30	AWSGGAGYT
TRBV29-1	SVEEQGSYGYT
TRBV7-3	ASSLPGLAAYNEQF
TRBV5-6	ASSQQGPQY
TRBV5-1	ASSFEGRVADTQY
TRBV19	ASSHGQDGEKLF